These T cell receptor beta chains were read from a single sample in a study of blood T cells in healthy people across ages. TCRdb reprocessed the 5' RACE reads via MiXCR and lists one record per CDR3 protein. The table has about 970,000 distinct CDR3 sequences, around 54% seen once. The sample comprised blood. The source of these receptors is a woman in her sixties or seventies in good health. Both conserved end residues are part of each CDR3. A D gene is named only where the DNA matches it firmly. Rows give clone size only sometimes, using once, few, many, or a class for an expanded clone.

D: TRBD1; size: .; length: 14; J: TRBJ2-5; V: TRBV28; CDR3: CASRQAGTGTTQYF; DNA: TGTGCCAGCAGGCAAGCCGGGACAGGGACGACCCAGTACTTC
D: .; size: .; length: 13; J: TRBJ2-4; V: TRBV5-1; CDR3: CASSLTGLDIQYF; DNA: TGCGCCAGCAGCTTGACGGGGTTGGACATTCAGTACTTC
D: .; size: .; length: 13; J: TRBJ2-3; V: TRBV10-3; CDR3: CAISESWRGTQYF; DNA: TGTGCCATCAGTGAGTCGTGGCGGGGTACGCAGTATTTT
D: .; size: .; length: 15; J: TRBJ2-1; V: TRBV20-1; CDR3: CSAREAEGLYNEQFF; DNA: TGCAGTGCTAGAGAAGCGGAAGGACTTTACAATGAGCAGTTCTTC
D: .; size: few; length: 17; J: TRBJ2-6; V: TRBV7-9; CDR3: CASSLALLGFGANVLTF; DNA: TGTGCCAGCAGCTTAGCGCTTTTAGGCTTTGGGGCCAACGTCCTGACTTTC
D: .; size: .; length: 12; J: TRBJ2-3; V: TRBV27; CDR3: CASRLPRGTQYF; DNA: TGTGCCAGCAGGTTACCCCGAGGTACGCAGTATTTT
D: .; size: .; length: 15; J: TRBJ2-5; V: TRBV9; CDR3: CASSPTVLPGGEQYF; DNA: TGTGCCAGCAGCCCCACGGTCCTCCCCGGGGGTGAGCAGTACTTC
D: .; size: .; length: 13; J: TRBJ2-7; V: TRBV6-6; CDR3: CASLGHHRDEQYF; DNA: TGTGCCAGCCTGGGCCACCACAGAGACGAGCAGTACTTC
D: .; size: once; length: 14; J: TRBJ2-2; V: TRBV12-3/TRBV12-4; CDR3: CASRRDTNTGELFF; DNA: TGTGCCAGCAGGAGGGACACAAACACCGGGGAGCTGTTTTTT
D: TRBD1; size: .; length: 14; J: TRBJ2-1; V: TRBV27; CDR3: CASSHDRGGNEQFF; DNA: TGTGCCAGCAGTCACGACAGGGGAGGCAATGAGCAGTTCTTC
D: .; size: .; length: 13; J: TRBJ2-5; V: TRBV2; CDR3: CASSLGDFNEQYF; DNA: TGTGCCAGCAGCCTAGGTGATTTCAATGAGCAGTACTTC
D: .; size: .; length: 15; J: TRBJ2-7; V: TRBV7-2; CDR3: CASSVSGVAVYEQYF; DNA: TGTGCCAGCAGCGTCTCCGGGGTGGCGGTCTACGAGCAGTACTTC
D: TRBD2; size: .; length: 14; J: TRBJ2-7; V: TRBV30; CDR3: CAWRERDPSYEQYF; DNA: TGTGCCTGGAGAGAGCGGGATCCCTCCTACGAGCAGTACTTC
D: TRBD2; size: .; length: 15; J: TRBJ2-1; V: TRBV20-1; CDR3: CSARDTSVRVYEQFF; DNA: TGCAGTGCTAGAGATACTAGCGTTAGGGTCTATGAGCAGTTCTTC
D: TRBD2; size: .; length: 16; J: TRBJ2-1; V: TRBV5-6; CDR3: CASSFETSGSSNEQFF; DNA: TGTGCCAGCAGCTTCGAGACTAGCGGGAGTTCTAATGAGCAGTTCTTC
D: .; size: many; length: 14; J: TRBJ2-7; V: TRBV27; CDR3: CASSINQGSYEQYF; DNA: TGTGCCAGCAGTATCAACCAGGGGTCCTACGAGCAGTACTTC
D: .; size: few; length: 17; J: TRBJ2-1; V: TRBV28; CDR3: CAVTSAPGTPQWGEQFF; DNA: TGTGCCGTTACGTCGGCTCCCGGGACCCCCCAGTGGGGTGAGCAGTTCTTC